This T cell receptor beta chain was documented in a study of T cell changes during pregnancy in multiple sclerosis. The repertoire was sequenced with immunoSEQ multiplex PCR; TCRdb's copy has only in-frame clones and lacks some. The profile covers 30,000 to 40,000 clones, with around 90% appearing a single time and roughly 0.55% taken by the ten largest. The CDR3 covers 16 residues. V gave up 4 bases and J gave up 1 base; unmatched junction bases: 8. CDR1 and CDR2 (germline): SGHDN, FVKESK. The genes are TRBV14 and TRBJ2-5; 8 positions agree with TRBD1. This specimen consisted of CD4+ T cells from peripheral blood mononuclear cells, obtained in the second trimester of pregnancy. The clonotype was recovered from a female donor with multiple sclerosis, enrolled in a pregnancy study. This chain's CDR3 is CASSRKPGTGQETQYF. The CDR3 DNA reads TGTGCCAGCAGCCGAAAGCCCGGGACAGGCCAAGAGACCCAGTACTTC.